The 5 T cell receptor beta chains presented below share a single source sample, sequenced in a study of T cell responses to AZD1222 COVID-19 vaccine. Some clones are missing from TCRdb's copy, which holds only in-frame ones; the method was immunoSEQ multiplex PCR. The sample gives some 130,000 clones, less than 95% of which show up once; less than 9% is in the top ten. Sequencing was performed on peripheral blood, taken on day 0 of AZD1222 vaccination. Receptor source: an adult in good health.

The chain combines TRBV29-1 with TRBJ2-2; D call uncertain. The germline V gene encodes CDR1 SQVTM and CDR2 ANQGSEA. Trimming stripped 6 bases from V and 3 bases from J, with 8 bases between. CDR3 length equals 12 residues. The CDR3: CSVFGDTGELFF. CDR3 in DNA: TGCAGCGTCTTTGGGGACACCGGGGAGCTGTTTTTT.

This chain links TRBV19 with TRBJ2-1; TRBD2 aligns across 14 bases. CDR3 length: 15 residues. The V gene's germline CDR1 is LNHDA and CDR2 SQIVND (reference sequence). After removal of 5 bases from V and 9 bases from J, the junction contained 6 bases not matched to a gene. The CDR3 here is CASSASGLAGVEQFF. CDR3 in DNA: TGTGCCAGTAGTGCCTCGGGACTAGCGGGGGTTGAGCAGTTCTTC.

The chain uses TRBV27 and TRBJ2-1; TRBD1 aligns across 9 bases. J gave up 5 bases and V 6 bases, and 5 bases lay outside the gene matches. Looked up from germline, CDR1 is MNHEY and CDR2 is SMNVEV (reference sequence). This CDR3 comprises 14 residues. In nucleotides, the CDR3 is TGTGCCAGCAGCTCCACAGGGGGCCACAATGAGCAGTTCTTC. Translating gives CASSSTGGHNEQFF.

CDR3 amino acids: CASSLGGRGRQAFF. In nucleotides, the CDR3 is TGTGCCAGCAGCTTAGGAGGGCGGGGAAGACAAGCTTTCTTT. This sequence joins TRBV11-2 and TRBJ1-1; D uncertain. CDR1 SGHAT and CDR2 FQNNGV come from the germline V gene. This CDR3 is 14 amino acids long. V lost 1 base and J 9 bases, leaving 15 bases between the germline ends.

The chain joins TRBV4-1 to TRBJ2-7; 7 nucleotides match TRBD1. Trimming removed 2 bases from V and 2 bases from J; junction bases left unmatched: 6. Germline V gene data show CDR1 as MGHRA and CDR2 as YSYEKL. The CDR3 consists of 15 residues. The CDR3 is CASSQRQGSPYEQYF. CDR3 bases: TGCGCCAGCAGCCAAAGACAGGGCAGCCCCTACGAGCAGTACTTC.